One sample yielded the 20 T cell receptor beta chains listed below, sequenced in a study of T cell responses to AZD1222 COVID-19 vaccine. Assay used: immunoSEQ multiplex PCR; TCRdb lists only in-frame clones, some missing. The sample yields some 95,000 clones, just over 85% seen once. The sequenced sample was peripheral blood, obtained on day 0 of AZD1222 vaccination. Receptors were obtained from an adult in good health.

The gene calls are TRBV10-3 and TRBJ1-3; D remains unclear. CDR3 length: 11 residues. Trimming stripped 9 bases from V and 3 bases from J, with 6 bases between. From germline, CDR1 is ENHRY and CDR2 SYGVKD. The CDR3 DNA follows: TGTGCCATAGAGCTTGGAAACACCATATATTTT. Translation gives CAIELGNTIYF.

The V gene is TRBV7-6, the J gene TRBJ1-1; D is perhaps TRBD1 (6 bases). Germline loops: CDR1 SGHVS, CDR2 FNYEAQ. The V end was cut by 3 bases, the J end by 8 bases, with 13 bases between. This CDR3 has 13 residues. The CDR3 DNA is TGTGCCAGCAGCTTTTATAGGCAGGGGGAAGCTTTCTTT. Translated: CASSFYRQGEAFF.

The chain carries TRBV6-5 and TRBJ1-2; TRBD1 aligns across 7 bases. This CDR3 has 13 residues. Germline values: CDR1 MNHEY, CDR2 SVGAGI. The J segment lost 5 bases and the V segment lost 6 bases, leaving 6 bases of the junction unmatched. DNA of the CDR3: TGTGCCAGCAGCCGGAACAGGGGTTATGGCTACACCTTC. This sequence encodes CASSRNRGYGYTF.

This chain links TRBV6-5 with TRBJ1-3; D gene ambiguous. CDR1 is MNHEY, CDR2 SVGAGI, per germline. V lost 4 bases and J 4 bases, leaving 8 bases between the germline ends. The CDR3 totals 13 residues. The chain's CDR3 is CASSSAGGNTIYF. CDR3 nucleotides: TGTGCCAGCAGTTCGGCGGGAGGAAACACCATATATTTT.

The chain combines TRBV2 with TRBJ1-4, with 7 bases that match TRBD1. Germline loops: CDR1 SNHLY, CDR2 FYNNEI. The CDR3 has 14 amino acids. Trimming removed 6 bases from V and 4 bases from J; junction bases left unmatched: 5. CDR3 loop: CASRGQAFNEKLFF. The CDR3 bases are TGTGCCAGCAGAGGACAGGCCTTTAATGAAAAACTGTTTTTT.

The J gene is TRBJ2-5, the V gene TRBV11-3, with D perhaps TRBD1 or TRBD2 (7 bases each). The CDR3 is 14 residues long. The V and J ends lost 5 bases and 5 bases respectively, with 15 bases between them. CDR1 SGHNT and CDR2 YENEEA come from the germline V gene. The CDR3 spells CASSPGGAGETQYF. The CDR3 DNA sequence: TGTGCCAGCAGCCCAGGGGGGGCGGGTGAGACCCAGTACTTC.

The genes are TRBV2 and TRBJ2-2; D is perhaps TRBD2 (6 bases). Trimming removed 7 bases from V and 3 bases from J, with 6 bases in between. Germline V gene lookup returns CDR1 SNHLY and CDR2 FYNNEI. The CDR3 consists of 12 residues. CDR3 amino acids: CASTGDTGELFF. The CDR3 bases are TGTGCCAGCACGGGGGACACCGGGGAGCTGTTTTTT. Complete variable domain (other parts from reference TRBV2 and TRBJ2-2): EPEVTQTPSHQVTQMGQEVILRCVPISNHLYFYWYRQILGQKVEFLVSFYNNEISEKSEIFDDQFSVERPDGSNFTLKIRSTKLEDSAMYFCASTGDTGELFFGEGSRLTVL.

The chain uses TRBV27 and TRBJ1-1; TRBD1 agrees at 7 bases. CDR1 MNHEY and CDR2 SMNVEV come from the germline V gene (reference sequence). J was trimmed by 4 bases and V by 2 bases; bases with no gene match: 7. This CDR3 contains 15 residues. The chain's CDR3 is CASSLAGGGSTEAFF. Here the CDR3 DNA reads TGTGCCAGCAGTTTAGCAGGGGGAGGAAGCACTGAAGCTTTCTTT.

This chain links TRBV5-4 with TRBJ2-3; possible D gene TRBD1, 6 bases. The CDR3 length is 14 residues. With 4 bases removed from V and 0 bases from J, the gap between germline ends came to 9 bases. CDR1 is SGHNT, CDR2 YYREEE, per germline (reference sequence). CDR3 region: CASSQQGSTDTQYF. Written as DNA, the CDR3 is TGTGCCAGCAGCCAACAGGGAAGCACAGATACGCAGTATTTT.

The rearrangement uses TRBV7-6 and TRBJ1-1; D unclear. The CDR3 sequence is 17 residues long. Germline CDR1 is SGHVS and CDR2 is FNYEAQ. With 0 bases removed from V and 0 bases from J, the gap between germline ends came to 14 bases. In DNA form, the CDR3 reads TGTGCCAGCAGCTTAGCGCCGGGTGGTACGATGAACACTGAAGCTTTCTTT. Translated: CASSLAPGGTMNTEAFF.

The V gene is TRBV6-5, the J gene TRBJ2-3, with D unresolved. The length of the CDR3 is 13 residues. The V end was cut by 7 bases, the J end by 0 bases, with 8 bases between. The germline V gene encodes CDR1 MNHEY and CDR2 SVGAGI. CDR3 nucleotides: TGTGCCAGCAAATACCGGAGCACAGATACGCAGTATTTT. It encodes CASKYRSTDTQYF.

This chain connects TRBV7-9 to TRBJ1-3; D not certain. Germline loops: CDR1 SEHNR, CDR2 FQNEAQ (reference sequence). With 6 bases removed from V and 0 bases from J, the gap between germline ends came to 9 bases. The CDR3 extends over 14 amino acids. CDR3 in amino acids: CASSSPNSGNTIYF. CDR3 nucleotide sequence: TGTGCCAGCAGTTCACCGAACTCTGGAAACACCATATATTTT.

This sequence joins TRBV7-9 and TRBJ1-2, with a possible D match to TRBD1 (5 bases). V was trimmed by 1 base and J by 8 bases, leaving 11 bases between them. CDR3 length: 13 amino acids. Germline-derived CDR1 and CDR2 are SEHNR and FQNEAQ (reference sequence). The CDR3 region has the DNA TGTGCCAGCAGCTTAGTCGCTCAGGGCGGCTACACCTTC. Its translation is CASSLVAQGGYTF.

The CDR3 is CASGLGTGELFF. The CDR3 DNA follows: TGTGCTAGTGGCCTAGGTACCGGGGAGCTGTTTTTT. This chain joins TRBV12-5 and TRBJ2-2; D gene ambiguous. The V and J ends lost 6 bases and 5 bases respectively, with 7 bases between them. CDR1 and CDR2 from the germline V gene are LGHNT and FRNRAP. CDR3 length: 12 residues.

This clone has more than one count but fewer than ten. The chain couples TRBV7-2 to TRBJ2-6, with 7 bases identical to TRBD2. Unmatched junction bases numbered 5, after V lost 8 bases and J lost 4 bases. CDR3 length equals 14 residues. CDR1 and CDR2 (germline): SGHTA, FQGNSA. The CDR3 nucleotides are TGTGCCAGCCTAGCGGCAGCGGGGGCCAACGTCCTGACTTTC. Protein product: CASLAAAGANVLTF.

The V call is TRBV5-1, the J call TRBJ1-4; weak D call: TRBD1 (5 bases). The length of the CDR3 is 17 residues. Trimming shortened V by 0 bases and J by 5 bases, and 17 bases separated the two germline ends. Per the germline V gene, CDR1 is SGHRS and CDR2 is YFSETQ. The CDR3, as DNA: TGCGCCAGCAGCTTGGCTACGTCTGGGGGTGGAAATGAAAAACTGTTTTTT. Its protein is CASSLATSGGGNEKLFF. Based on the CDR3 plus reference TRBV5-1 and TRBJ1-4, the full variable domain is KAGVTQTPRYLIKTRGQQVTLSCSPISGHRSVSWYQQTPGQGLQFLFEYFSETQRNKGNFPGRFSGRQFSNSRSEMNVSTLELGDSALYLCASSLATSGGGNEKLFFGSGTQLSVL.

V and J are TRBV5-4 and TRBJ1-1; D call uncertain. The CDR3 consists of 12 residues. Germline CDR1 is SGHNT and CDR2 is YYREEE (reference sequence). Trimming stripped 4 bases from V and 0 bases from J, with 4 bases between. The CDR3 region is CASSPLNTEAFF. The CDR3 DNA is TGTGCCAGCAGCCCCTTGAACACTGAAGCTTTCTTT. The full variable domain, with the rest looked up from reference TRBV5-4 and TRBJ1-1, is ETGVTQSPTHLIKTRGQQVTLRCSSQSGHNTVSWYQQALGQGPQFIFQYYREEENGRGNFPPRFSGLQFPNYSSELNVNALELDDSALYLCASSPLNTEAFFGQGTRLTVV.

The chain recombines TRBV11-1 with TRBJ2-2; D is unclear. Trimming cost V 2 bases and J 4 bases, with 5 bases left between them. The CDR3 consists of 13 residues. Germline V gene sequence: CDR1 SGHAT, CDR2 FQDESV (reference sequence). The CDR3 protein is CASSLISTGELFF. For the CDR3, the DNA is TGTGCCAGCAGCTTAATAAGCACCGGGGAGCTGTTTTTT.

The V and J genes are TRBV12-3 or TRBV12-4 and TRBJ2-3, with D possibly being TRBD2 (6 bases). V lost 8 bases to trimming and J lost 4 bases, with 7 bases between them. This CDR3 is built from 11 residues. For the CDR3, the DNA is TGTGCCAGCGGGGGGTCAGATACGCAGTATTTT. Protein: CASGGSDTQYF.

This CDR3 is CASSLATGADTEAFF. CDR3 in DNA: TGCGCCAGCAGCTTGGCCACAGGGGCCGACACTGAAGCTTTCTTT. This rearrangement joins TRBV5-1 to TRBJ1-1; 7 bases fit TRBD1. V was clipped by 0 bases and J by 3 bases; unmatched bases: 5. This CDR3 has 15 amino acids. CDR1 and CDR2 from the germline V gene are SGHRS and YFSETQ.